This T cell receptor beta chain was recovered during a study of CD8 T cells in ankylosing spondylitis (dated by TCRdb to 2017 to 2019). Some background on the complete study: The study set out to find disease-linked TCR variants by profiling T cell receptor beta repertoires in ankylosing spondylitis patients and healthy donors. Peripheral blood samples were taken, and synovial fluid was additionally collected from ankylosing spondylitis patients. In total, the full study cohort was made up of some 110 healthy donors and 25 ankylosing spondylitis patients.

Points the paper makes about the study in general: A TCR beta motif made up of eight highly homologous amino acid variants appeared to be characteristic of blood from ankylosing spondylitis patients. Some motif variants were previously reported in synovial fluid and blood of reactive arthritis patients, suggesting common disease-initiation mechanisms. The disease-linked clones were reported to be significantly enriched in matched synovial fluid samples from ankylosing spondylitis patients. In peripheral blood, the disease-linked clones were found at relatively low frequencies and had a CD8+ phenotype.

Sequences MGHRA (CDR1) and YSYEKL (CDR2) are obtained from the germline V gene. The V and J ends are trimmed by 0 bases and 7 bases, leaving 16 bases between them. The CDR3 holds 15 amino acids from the cysteine to the phenylalanine. Solely the CDR3 DNA is kept, with 45 bases framed from the first base. Details on this clonotype: It has no known antigen specificity. No base qualities exist here, and no much larger clone lies one base off it.

Sequencing took place on an Illumina HiSeq 2500. Quantitative 5'-RACE with molecular barcodes was the method used to prepare the TCR beta libraries. On the study's bioinformatics: To identify disease-linked TCR variants, a new computational method was used, one built on a probabilistic model of VDJ rearrangement. Clones were called with MiXCR by TCRdb after fastp trimmed the public reads at Q25, and only in-frame beta chains were retained. Duplicate CDR3 protein sequences are folded into a single record with the most common DNA and genes. For this entry, the V and J calls and clone size follow TCRdb and not the study's own pipeline. The sample table records 650,000 to 800,000 distinct CDR3 sequences; 15% to 20% of these occur just once. 15% to 20% of the sample comes from the top ten.

This TCR came from a male donor with ankylosing spondylitis. The sample taken for sequencing was blood, either unsorted or a sorted T cell fraction (not recorded which). Rearrangement joined TRBV4-1 to TRBJ2-7; TRBD1 is a possible D gene, resting on 5 matching bases. The CDR3 reads as follows: CASSQEGRPLVEQYF. At the DNA level, the sequence is TGCGCCAGCAGCCAAGAGGGGCGGCCCCTCGTAGAGCAGTACTTC.